The clone carrying this TCR beta chain was recorded at least ten times. The data stem from a study of tumor-infiltrating lymphocytes in oesophageal squamous cell carcinoma. TCRdb re-derived calls from the PCR reads in MiXCR, one entry per CDR3 protein. The sample yields about 25,000 distinct CDR3 sequences, roughly 35% seen once. Germline V gene sequence: CDR1 MDHEN, CDR2 SYDVKM. V lost 6 bases, J lost 6 bases, and 8 bases stayed unmatched. The CDR3 consists of 14 residues. The source of this sequence is a male donor with esophageal squamous cell carcinoma. The V gene is TRBV28, the J gene TRBJ2-1; 7 nucleotides match TRBD2. Sequenced input: esophageal tumor tissue. CDR3 DNA sequence: TGTGCCAGCAGGGAGGCTAGCGGAGTCAATGAGCAGTTCTTC. It yields the protein CASREASGVNEQFF.